The 10 T cell receptor beta chains below all came from one sample that was sequenced in a study of T cell responses to AZD1222 COVID-19 vaccine. Profiling relied on immunoSEQ multiplex PCR, and the TCRdb table lists in-frame clones only, not all of them. Of roughly 140,000 clones in the sample, more than 90% were seen once. The sample here was peripheral blood, taken 28 days after the second AZD1222 dose. These receptors were taken from an adult who received the AZD1222 COVID-19 vaccine.

The chain links TRBV3-1 (or the pseudogene TRBV3-2) to TRBJ1-4; D is ambiguous. In germline, CDR1 is LGHDT, CDR2 YNNKEL (reference sequence). There are 13 residues in the CDR3. The V end lost 0 bases, the J end lost 8 bases, and 7 bases lay between the germline ends. CDR3 sequence (DNA): TGTGCCAGCAGCCAAGAATGGGGAGAAAAACTGTTTTTT. Amino acids: CASSQEWGEKLFF.

The V call is TRBV7-9, the J call TRBJ1-2; weak D call: TRBD1 (5 bases). Per the germline V gene, CDR1 is SEHNR and CDR2 is FQNEAQ (reference sequence). V was trimmed by 5 bases and J by 0 bases, leaving 10 bases between them. This CDR3 is 14 amino acids long. The CDR3 protein is CASSPRESNYGYTF. CDR3 nucleotide sequence: TGTGCCAGCAGCCCCAGGGAGTCTAACTATGGCTACACCTTC.

V gene TRBV19 combines with J gene TRBJ1-5, with D perhaps matching TRBD1 (6 bases). The CDR3 is 19 residues long. Germline CDR1 is LNHDA and CDR2 is SQIVND (reference sequence). The V and J ends lost 6 bases and 1 base respectively, with 25 bases between them. The CDR3 protein is CASSLSPFTSQGSNQPQHF. In DNA, the CDR3 is TGTGCCAGTAGCCTAAGCCCCTTCACGTCACAGGGAAGCAATCAGCCCCAGCATTTT.

The V gene is TRBV2, the J gene TRBJ1-2, with TRBD1 identical over 12 bases. In germline, CDR1 is SNHLY, CDR2 FYNNEI. This CDR3 is 14 amino acids long. V trimming: 3 bases; J trimming: 4 bases; junction bases outside the gene matches: 0. The CDR3 DNA is TGTGCCAGCAGTGAGGGACAGGGGGCCTATGGCTACACCTTC. As protein: CASSEGQGAYGYTF.

The V gene is TRBV5-6, the J gene TRBJ2-4; D could derive from TRBD1 or TRBD2 (6 bases each). The CDR3 is made up of 14 amino acids. CDR1 is SGHDT, CDR2 YYEEEE, per germline. V lost 7 bases and J lost 7, with 18 bases in between. In DNA, the CDR3 is TGTGCCAGCCGGCCTACGGGGGCTGGGAACATTCAGTACTTC. Translating it yields CASRPTGAGNIQYF.

V and J are TRBV4-1 and TRBJ2-2; 10 bases line up with TRBD2. CDR3 size: 17 residues. From germline, CDR1 is MGHRA and CDR2 YSYEKL. Trimming removed 0 bases from V and 4 bases from J; junction bases left unmatched: 5. The CDR3 is CASSQDGRLAGTGELFF. CDR3 coding DNA: TGCGCCAGCAGCCAAGATGGGCGACTAGCGGGCACCGGGGAGCTGTTTTTT.

The chain carries TRBV5-1 and TRBJ2-7; possible D gene TRBD2, 6 bases. Trimming cost V 5 bases and J 3 bases, with 15 bases left between them. Germline CDR1 is SGHRS and CDR2 is YFSETQ. The CDR3 runs 14 residues. CDR3 bases: TGCGCCAGCAGGGAGGGGACCTGGAACTACGAGCAGTACTTC. Its translation: CASREGTWNYEQYF.

This sequence joins TRBV7-9 and TRBJ2-7; D might be TRBD1 or TRBD2, each matching 5 bases. The V gene lost 5 bases and the J gene lost 6 bases, with 17 bases spanning the gap. This CDR3 is built from 14 residues. CDR1 SEHNR and CDR2 FQNEAQ come from the germline V gene (reference sequence). As DNA, the CDR3 is TGTGCCAGCAGCCCCCGGGACGGGGTCCGCGAGCAGTACTTC. Translated: CASSPRDGVREQYF. Full variable domain (remainder filled in from reference TRBV7-9 and TRBJ2-7): DTGVSQNPRHKITKRGQNVTFRCDPISEHNRLYWYRQTLGQGPEFLTYFQNEAQLEKSRLLSDRFSAERPKGSFSTLEIQRTEQGDSAMYLCASSPRDGVREQYFGPGTRLTVT.

The V and J genes are TRBV2 and TRBJ2-1, with 12 nucleotides matching TRBD2. The CDR3 has 15 amino acids. Germline trimming cut 10 bases from V and 5 bases from J; bases unmatched to any gene: 9. The V gene's germline CDR1 is SNHLY and CDR2 FYNNEI. The CDR3 here is CATSRTSGNNNEQFF. Here the CDR3 DNA reads TGTGCCACTTCGAGGACTAGCGGGAATAACAATGAGCAGTTCTTC.

V and J are TRBV5-6 and TRBJ2-1; 11 positions match TRBD2. The V segment lost 3 bases and the J segment 4 bases; nucleotides outside the gene matches: 12. This CDR3 spans 18 amino acids. Germline V gene lookup returns CDR1 SGHDT and CDR2 YYEEEE. The CDR3 loop reads CASSSSGRRTLTYNEQFF. CDR3 DNA sequence: TGTGCCAGCAGCTCTAGCGGGAGGAGGACCCTGACTTACAATGAGCAGTTCTTC.